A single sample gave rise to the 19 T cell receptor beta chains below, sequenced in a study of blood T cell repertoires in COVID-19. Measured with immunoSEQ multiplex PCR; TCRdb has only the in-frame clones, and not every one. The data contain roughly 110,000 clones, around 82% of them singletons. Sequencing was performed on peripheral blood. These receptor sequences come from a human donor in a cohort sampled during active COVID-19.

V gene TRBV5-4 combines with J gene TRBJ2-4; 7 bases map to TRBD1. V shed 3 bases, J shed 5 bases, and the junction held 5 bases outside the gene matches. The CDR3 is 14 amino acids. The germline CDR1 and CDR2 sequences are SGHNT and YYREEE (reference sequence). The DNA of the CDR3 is TGTGCCAGCAGCTCGACAGGGTTGGAAAACATTCAGTACTTC. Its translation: CASSSTGLENIQYF.

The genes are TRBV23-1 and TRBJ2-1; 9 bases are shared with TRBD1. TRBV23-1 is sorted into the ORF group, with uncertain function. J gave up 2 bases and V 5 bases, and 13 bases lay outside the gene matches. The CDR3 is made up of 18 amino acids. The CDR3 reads CASSYGQGLCIPYNEQFF. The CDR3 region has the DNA TGCGCCAGCAGTTACGGACAGGGGTTGTGTATCCCCTACAATGAGCAGTTCTTC.

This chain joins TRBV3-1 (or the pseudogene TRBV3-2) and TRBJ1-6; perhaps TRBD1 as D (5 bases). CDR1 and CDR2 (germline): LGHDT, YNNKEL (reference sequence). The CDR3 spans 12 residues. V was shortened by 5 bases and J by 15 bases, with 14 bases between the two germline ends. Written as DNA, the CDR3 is TGTGCCAGCAGCTTAGGGGAGGGTCACCTCCACTTT. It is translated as CASSLGEGHLHF.

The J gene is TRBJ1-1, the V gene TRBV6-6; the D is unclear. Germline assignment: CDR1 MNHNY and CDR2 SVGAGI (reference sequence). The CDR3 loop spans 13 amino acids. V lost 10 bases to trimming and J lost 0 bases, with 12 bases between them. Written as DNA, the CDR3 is TGTGCCACGTCGAAAGCGGTGAACACTGAAGCTTTCTTT. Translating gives CATSKAVNTEAFF.

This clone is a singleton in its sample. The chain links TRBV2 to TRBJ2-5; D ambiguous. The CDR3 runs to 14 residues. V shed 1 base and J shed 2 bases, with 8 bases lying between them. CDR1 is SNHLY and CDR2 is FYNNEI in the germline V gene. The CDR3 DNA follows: TGTGCCAGCAGTGAAGGGGCCCTACAAGAGACCCAGTACTTC. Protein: CASSEGALQETQYF.

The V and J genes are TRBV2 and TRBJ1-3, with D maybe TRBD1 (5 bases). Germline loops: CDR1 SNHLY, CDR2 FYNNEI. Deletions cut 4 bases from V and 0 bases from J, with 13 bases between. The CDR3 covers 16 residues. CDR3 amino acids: CASSGTGGISGNTIYF. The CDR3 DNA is TGTGCCAGCAGTGGAACAGGTGGGATCTCTGGAAACACCATATATTTT.

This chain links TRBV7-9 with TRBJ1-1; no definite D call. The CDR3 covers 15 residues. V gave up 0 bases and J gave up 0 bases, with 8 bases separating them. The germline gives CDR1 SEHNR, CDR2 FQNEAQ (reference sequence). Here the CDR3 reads CASSLAEAMNTEAFF. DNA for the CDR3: TGTGCCAGCAGCTTAGCCGAGGCAATGAACACTGAAGCTTTCTTT.

The DNA of the CDR3 is TGTGCCAGCAGCTTGGACAGTAACTCTGGGGCCAACGTCCTGACTTTC. Its protein is CASSLDSNSGANVLTF. V gene TRBV5-4 combines with J gene TRBJ2-6; D is ambiguous. Trimming removed 0 bases from V and 0 bases from J, with 7 bases in between. The CDR3 runs to 16 residues. The germline V gene encodes CDR1 SGHNT and CDR2 YYREEE (reference sequence). Full variable domain (remainder filled in from reference TRBV5-4 and TRBJ2-6): ETGVTQSPTHLIKTRGQQVTLRCSSQSGHNTVSWYQQALGQGPQFIFQYYREEENGRGNFPPRFSGLQFPNYSSELNVNALELDDSALYLCASSLDSNSGANVLTFGAGSRLTVL.

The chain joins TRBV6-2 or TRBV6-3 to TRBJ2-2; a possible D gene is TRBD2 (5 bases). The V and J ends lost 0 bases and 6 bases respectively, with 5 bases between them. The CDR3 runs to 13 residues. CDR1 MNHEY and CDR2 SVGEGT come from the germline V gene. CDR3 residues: CASSYSEAGELFF. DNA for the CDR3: TGTGCCAGCAGTTACTCGGAGGCCGGGGAGCTGTTTTTT.

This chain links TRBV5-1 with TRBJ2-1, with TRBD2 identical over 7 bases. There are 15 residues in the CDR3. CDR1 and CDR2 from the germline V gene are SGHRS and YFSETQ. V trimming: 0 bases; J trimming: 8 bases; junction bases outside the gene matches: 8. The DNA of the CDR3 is TGCGCCAGCAGCTTGGAGGGAGGGCCTATCGATGAGCAGTTCTTC. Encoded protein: CASSLEGGPIDEQFF. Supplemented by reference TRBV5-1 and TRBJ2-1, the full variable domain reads KAGVTQTPRYLIKTRGQQVTLSCSPISGHRSVSWYQQTPGQGLQFLFEYFSETQRNKGNFPGRFSGRQFSNSRSEMNVSTLELGDSALYLCASSLEGGPIDEQFFGPGTRLTVL.

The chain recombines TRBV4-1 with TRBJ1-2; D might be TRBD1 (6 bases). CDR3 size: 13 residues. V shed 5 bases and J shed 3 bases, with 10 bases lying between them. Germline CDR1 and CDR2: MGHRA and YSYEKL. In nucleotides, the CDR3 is TGCGCCAGCAGCGAACAGGGCTACTATGGCTACACCTTC. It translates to CASSEQGYYGYTF.

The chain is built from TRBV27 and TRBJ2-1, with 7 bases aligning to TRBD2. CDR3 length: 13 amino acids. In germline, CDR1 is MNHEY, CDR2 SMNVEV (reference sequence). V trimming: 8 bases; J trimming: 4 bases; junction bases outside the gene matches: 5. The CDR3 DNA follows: TGTGCCAGCTCAGCTAGCGGATACAATGAGCAGTTCTTC. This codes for CASSASGYNEQFF.

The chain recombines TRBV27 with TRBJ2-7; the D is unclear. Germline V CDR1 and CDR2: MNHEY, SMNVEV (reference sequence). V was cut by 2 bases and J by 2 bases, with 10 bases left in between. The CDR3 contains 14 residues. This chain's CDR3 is CASSLVREPYEQYF. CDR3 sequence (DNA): TGTGCCAGCAGTTTAGTAAGAGAACCCTACGAGCAGTACTTC.

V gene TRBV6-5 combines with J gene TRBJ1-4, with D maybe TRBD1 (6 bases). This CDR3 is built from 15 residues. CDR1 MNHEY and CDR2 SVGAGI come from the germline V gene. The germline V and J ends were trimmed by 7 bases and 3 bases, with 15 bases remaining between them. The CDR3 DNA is TGTGCCAGCATTGCCGGGGGGCCCCCTAATGAAAAACTGTTTTTT. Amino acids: CASIAGGPPNEKLFF.

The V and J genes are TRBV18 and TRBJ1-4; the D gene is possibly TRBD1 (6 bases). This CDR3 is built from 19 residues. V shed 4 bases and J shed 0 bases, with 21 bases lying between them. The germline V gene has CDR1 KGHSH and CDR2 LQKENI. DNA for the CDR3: TGTGCCAGCTCACTGGACCTACCGGGACAATTTGCAACTAATGAAAAACTGTTTTTT. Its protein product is CASSLDLPGQFATNEKLFF.

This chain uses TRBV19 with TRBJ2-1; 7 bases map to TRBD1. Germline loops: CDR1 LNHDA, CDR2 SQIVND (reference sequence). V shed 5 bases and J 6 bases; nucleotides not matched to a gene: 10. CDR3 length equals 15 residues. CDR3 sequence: CASSVQGRAGNEQFF. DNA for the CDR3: TGTGCCAGTAGTGTACAGGGGCGTGCGGGCAATGAGCAGTTCTTC.

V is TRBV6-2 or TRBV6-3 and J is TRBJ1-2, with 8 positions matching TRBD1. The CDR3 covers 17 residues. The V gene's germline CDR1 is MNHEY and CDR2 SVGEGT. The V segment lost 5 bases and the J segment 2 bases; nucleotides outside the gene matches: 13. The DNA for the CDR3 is TGTGCCAGCAGTGCAACGGACAGGGCCAGAGCGAACTATGGCTACACCTTC. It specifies CASSATDRARANYGYTF.

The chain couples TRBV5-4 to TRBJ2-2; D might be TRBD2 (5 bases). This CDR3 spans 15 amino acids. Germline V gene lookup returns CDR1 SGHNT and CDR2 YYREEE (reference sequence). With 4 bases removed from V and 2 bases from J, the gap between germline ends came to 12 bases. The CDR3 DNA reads TGTGCCAGCAGCATCCGAGGGCTAAACACCGGGGAGCTGTTTTTT. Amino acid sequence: CASSIRGLNTGELFF.

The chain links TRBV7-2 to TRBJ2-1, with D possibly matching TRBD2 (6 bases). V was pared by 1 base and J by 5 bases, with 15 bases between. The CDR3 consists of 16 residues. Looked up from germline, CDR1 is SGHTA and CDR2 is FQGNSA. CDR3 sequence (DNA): TGTGCCAGCAGCTTAGGTGGAGGGAGAGCCCACAATGAGCAGTTCTTC. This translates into CASSLGGGRAHNEQFF.